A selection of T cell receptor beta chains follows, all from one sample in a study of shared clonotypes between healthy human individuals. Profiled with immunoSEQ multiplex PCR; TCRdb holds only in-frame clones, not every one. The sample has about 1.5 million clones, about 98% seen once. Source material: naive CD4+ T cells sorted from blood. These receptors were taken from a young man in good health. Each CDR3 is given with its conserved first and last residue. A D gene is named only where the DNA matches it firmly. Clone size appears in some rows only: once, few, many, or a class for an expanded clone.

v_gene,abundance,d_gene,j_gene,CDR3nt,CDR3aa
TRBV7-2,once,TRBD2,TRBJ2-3,TGTGCCAGCAGCCCGGGACTAGCGGCAAGCACAGATACGCAGTATTTT,CASSPGLAASTDTQYF
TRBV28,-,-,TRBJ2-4,TGTGCCAGCAGTTTGAAGGGGACCAAAAACATTCAGTACTTC,CASSLKGTKNIQYF
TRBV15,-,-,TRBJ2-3,TGTGCCACCAGCAGAGGTCGGCGCGTTCCAGATACGCAGTATTTT,CATSRGRRVPDTQYF
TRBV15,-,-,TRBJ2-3,TGTGCCACCAGCAGAGACTTACTGGATACGCAGTATTTT,CATSRDLLDTQYF
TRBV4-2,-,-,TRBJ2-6,TGTGCCAGCAGCCCGGAGCTGGGCACCGGCGACTCTGGGGCCAACGTCCTGACTTTC,CASSPELGTGDSGANVLTF
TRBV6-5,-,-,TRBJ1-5,TGTGCCAGCAGTTACTGGGGACGGGGCAATCAGCCCCAGCATTTT,CASSYWGRGNQPQHF
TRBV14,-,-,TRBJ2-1,TGTGCCAGTAAGCCGGCCGTGGGGGCCGTCAATGAGCAGTTCTTC,CASKPAVGAVNEQFF
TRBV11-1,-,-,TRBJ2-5,TGTGCCAGCAGCCTACGGGTTGAGGAGACCCAGTACTTC,CASSLRVEETQYF
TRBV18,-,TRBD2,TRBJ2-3,TGTGCCAGCTCCTCAGGACTAGCGGGCTCAGATACGCAGTATTTT,CASSSGLAGSDTQYF
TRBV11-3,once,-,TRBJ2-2,TGTGCCAGCAGCCCTTGGGACACCGGGGAGCTGTTTTTT,CASSPWDTGELFF
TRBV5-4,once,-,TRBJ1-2,TGTGCCAGCAGCCCGGAGGGGGGTCTCTATGGCTACACCTTC,CASSPEGGLYGYTF
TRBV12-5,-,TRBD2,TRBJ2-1,TGTGCTAGTGGTTCTGGTTTAGCGGGAGTCAATGAGCAGTTCTTC,CASGSGLAGVNEQFF
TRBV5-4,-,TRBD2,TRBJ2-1,TGTGCCAGCAGCCCTAGCGGGAGGTCTAGAGATGAGCAGTTCTTC,CASSPSGRSRDEQFF
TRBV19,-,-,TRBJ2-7,TGTGCCAGTAGTATAGGAGGGGGATCCTACGAGCAGTACTTC,CASSIGGGSYEQYF
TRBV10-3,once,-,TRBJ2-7,TGTGCCATCAGTGCCCGTCTCTACGAGCAGTACTTC,CAISARLYEQYF
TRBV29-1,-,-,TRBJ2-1,TGCAGCGTTGAATTACAGGGAATATACAATGAGCAGTTCTTC,CSVELQGIYNEQFF
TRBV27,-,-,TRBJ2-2,TGTGCCAGCAGTCCCTTGAGAGGTATCGGGACCGGGGAGCTGTTTTTT,CASSPLRGIGTGELFF
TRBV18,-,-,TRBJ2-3,TGTGCCAGCTCTAGCACAGATACGCAGTATTTT,CASSSTDTQYF
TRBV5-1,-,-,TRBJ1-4,TGCGCCAGCAGCCCCTTGGGGGCGGAAACTAATGAAAAACTGTTTTTT,CASSPLGAETNEKLFF
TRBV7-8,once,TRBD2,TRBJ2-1,TGTGCCAGCAGCTTACCCCAGCGGGAGACCTCCTACAATGAGCAGTTCTTC,CASSLPQRETSYNEQFF
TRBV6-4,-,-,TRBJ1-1,TGTGCCAGCAGAATGACACTTAACACTGAAGCTTTCTTT,CASRMTLNTEAFF
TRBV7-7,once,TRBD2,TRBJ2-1,TGTGCCAGCAGCACGGGACTAGAAAATGAGCAGTTCTTC,CASSTGLENEQFF
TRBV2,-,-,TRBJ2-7,TGTGCCACCGGGGGGCAGGGGGCTTCCTACGAGCAGTACTTC,CATGGQGASYEQYF
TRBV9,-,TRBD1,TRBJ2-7,TGTGCCAGCAGCCATACCGACAGGGGAGGCTACGAGCAGTACTTC,CASSHTDRGGYEQYF
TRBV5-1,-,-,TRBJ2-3,TGCGCCAGCAGCTTGGTGTCCCGAAGCACAGATACGCAGTATTTT,CASSLVSRSTDTQYF
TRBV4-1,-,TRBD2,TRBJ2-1,TGCGCCAGCAGCCAACCTGCTAGCGGCGATGAGCAGTTCTTC,CASSQPASGDEQFF
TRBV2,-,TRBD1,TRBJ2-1,TGTGCCACCGGGACAGGGGCCCTCAATGAGCAGTTCTTC,CATGTGALNEQFF
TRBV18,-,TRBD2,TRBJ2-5,TGTGCCAGCTCACCGCTAGCGGGAGTAGGAGAGACCCAGTACTTC,CASSPLAGVGETQYF
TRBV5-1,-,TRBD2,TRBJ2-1,TGCGCCAGCAGCTCTTCTAGCGGGGTATACAATGAGCAGTTCTTC,CASSSSSGVYNEQFF